The TCR beta chain described here comes from a study of T-cell memory formation after mild COVID-19. This clonotype was detected only a few times. Between the trimmed V and J ends, which lost 1 base and 2 bases, there was a span of 9 bases. Germline V lookup: CDR1 LGHNA, CDR2 YNFKEQ. The CDR3 runs to 14 residues. One entry per CDR3 protein results from TCRdb running MiXCR on the 5' RACE reads. This sample has under 450,000 distinct CDR3 sequences; about 15% occur once, and the top ten carry 22%. The rearrangement joins TRBV4-2 to TRBJ2-7; D call uncertain. Material: PBMCs or a T cell subset sorted from them (not recorded which). The sequence came from a young man who had mild COVID-19 (a few samples of this study predate the infection). Cell type and time point are not known. CDR3 coding DNA: TGTGCCAGCAGCCAAGTTAAGGCCACCTACGAGCAGTACTTC. Translating gives CASSQVKATYEQYF.